This T cell receptor beta chain was sequenced during a study of blood T cell repertoires in COVID-19. The CDR3 covers 15 residues. Generated by immunoSEQ multiplex PCR, the TCRdb table keeps only in-frame clones and is missing some. The sample carries some 150,000 clones, over 70% recorded once. The chain employs TRBV21-1 and TRBJ1-2; the D call in the table, TRBD1, was not verified against the DNA. TRBV21-1 is a pseudogene. The sequence was collected from a man aged 45-60 years who had recovered from COVID-19. Sequenced material: peripheral blood. In DNA, the CDR3 is TGTGCCAGCAGCAAAGAGGAAGGGACAGAGTATGGCTACACCTTC. Its protein product is CASSKEEGTEYGYTF.